The T cell receptor (beta chain) under discussion was sequenced for a study of regulatory T cells in long-lasting Graves disease. About this clonotype itself: Its target is not known.

The time point is: persistent/refractory GD, antithyroid drugs over 5 years with positive TRAb. Following extraction of RNA from PBMCs, that RNA was used to make the TCR library. The peripheral blood volume drawn was approximately 9 milliliters, and it was collected into EDTA tubes. The V end was cut by 7 bases, the J end by 5 bases, with 15 bases between. The CDR3 covers 14 residues. Germline V CDR1 and CDR2: LNHDA, SQIVND (reference sequence). Study results and caveats: Since the sample size was small, accuracy may have been reduced. There were preferences for TRBV28, TRBJ1-2 and TRBJ2-5 in persistent disease. The study found persistent patients shared more public clonotypes (2,741) than new patients (about 890).

With iRepertoire HTBI primers and Arm-PCR of CDR3 regions, TCR beta libraries were built. TCRdb itself ran the multiplex PCR reads through MiXCR, one entry per CDR3 protein. The sample contains 600,000 to 800,000 distinct CDR3 sequences, around 30% of which appear only once. The material sequenced was peripheral blood mononuclear cells (PBMCs), taken when the disease was refractory, from a patient treated with antithyroid drugs. The chain combines TRBV19 with TRBJ1-5, with D hard to call. The receptor was derived from a female donor with Graves disease. The CDR3 DNA reads TGTGCCAGTACTATGGGCGGAGGATATCAGCCCCAGCATTTT. Translation gives CASTMGGGYQPQHF.